This T cell receptor beta chain was profiled in a study of T-cell memory formation after mild COVID-19. This CDR3 has 14 residues. Germline V gene lookup returns CDR1 SGDLS and CDR2 YYNGEE. Germline trimming cut 0 bases from V and 9 bases from J; bases unmatched to any gene: 7. The table lists this clonotype with a few counts. MiXCR, run by TCRdb on the 5' RACE reads, gives a single entry per CDR3 protein. The table has approximately 150,000 distinct CDR3 sequences, over 15% seen once. V and J are TRBV9 and TRBJ2-3; 7 nucleotides line up with TRBD1. Input material: PBMCs or a T cell subset sorted from them (not recorded which). This sequence originates from an adult woman who had mild COVID-19 (a few samples of this study predate the infection). Cell type and time point are not known. The CDR3 here is CASSVVGQKKTQYF. DNA of the CDR3: TGTGCCAGCAGCGTAGTGGGACAGAAGAAGACGCAGTATTTT.